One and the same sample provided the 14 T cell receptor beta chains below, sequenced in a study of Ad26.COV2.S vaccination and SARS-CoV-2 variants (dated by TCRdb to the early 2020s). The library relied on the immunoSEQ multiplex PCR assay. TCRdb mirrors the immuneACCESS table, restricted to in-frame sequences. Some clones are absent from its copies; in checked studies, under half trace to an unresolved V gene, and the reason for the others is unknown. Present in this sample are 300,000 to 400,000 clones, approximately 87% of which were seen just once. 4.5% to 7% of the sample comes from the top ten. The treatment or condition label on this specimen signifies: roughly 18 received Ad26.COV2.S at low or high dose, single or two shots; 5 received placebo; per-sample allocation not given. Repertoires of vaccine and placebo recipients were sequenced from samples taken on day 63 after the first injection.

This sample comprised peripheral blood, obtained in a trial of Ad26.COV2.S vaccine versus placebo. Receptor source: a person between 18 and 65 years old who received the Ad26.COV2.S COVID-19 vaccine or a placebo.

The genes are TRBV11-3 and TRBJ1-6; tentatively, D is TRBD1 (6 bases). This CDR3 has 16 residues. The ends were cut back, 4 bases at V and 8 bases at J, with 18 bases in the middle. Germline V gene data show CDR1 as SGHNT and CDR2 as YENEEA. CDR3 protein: CASSSQGTARDSPLHF. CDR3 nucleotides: TGTGCCAGCAGCTCCCAGGGGACCGCTCGGGATTCACCCCTCCACTTT.

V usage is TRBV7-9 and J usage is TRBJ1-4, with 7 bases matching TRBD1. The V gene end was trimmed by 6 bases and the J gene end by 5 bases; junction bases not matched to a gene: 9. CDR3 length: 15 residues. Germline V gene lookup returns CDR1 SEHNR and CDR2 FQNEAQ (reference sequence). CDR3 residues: CASSSGDRVNEKLFF. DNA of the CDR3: TGTGCCAGCAGTTCGGGGGACAGAGTGAATGAAAAACTGTTTTTT.

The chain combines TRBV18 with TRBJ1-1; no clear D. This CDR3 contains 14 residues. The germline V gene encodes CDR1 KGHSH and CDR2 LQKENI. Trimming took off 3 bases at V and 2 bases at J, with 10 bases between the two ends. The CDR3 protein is CASSPSNINTEAFF. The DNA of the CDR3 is TGTGCCAGCTCACCGTCCAACATTAACACTGAAGCTTTCTTT.

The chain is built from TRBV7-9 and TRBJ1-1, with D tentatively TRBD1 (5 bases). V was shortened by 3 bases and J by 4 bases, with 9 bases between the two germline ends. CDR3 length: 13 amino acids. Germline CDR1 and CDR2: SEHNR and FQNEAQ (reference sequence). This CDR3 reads CASSFWGGTEAFF. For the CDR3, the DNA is TGTGCCAGCAGCTTCTGGGGGGGCACTGAAGCTTTCTTT.

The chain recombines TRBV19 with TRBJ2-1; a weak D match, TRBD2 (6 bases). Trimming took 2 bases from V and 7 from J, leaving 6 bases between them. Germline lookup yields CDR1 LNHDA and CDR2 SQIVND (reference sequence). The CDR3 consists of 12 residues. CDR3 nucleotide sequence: TGTGCCAGTAGTATACTAGCGAATGAGCAGTTCTTC. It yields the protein CASSILANEQFF.

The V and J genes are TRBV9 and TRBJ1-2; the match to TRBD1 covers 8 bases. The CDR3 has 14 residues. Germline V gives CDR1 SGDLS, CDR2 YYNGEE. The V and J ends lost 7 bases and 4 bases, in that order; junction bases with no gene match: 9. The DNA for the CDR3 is TGTGCCAGCGCAAGTCCTACAGGGGGCTATGGCTACACCTTC. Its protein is CASASPTGGYGYTF.

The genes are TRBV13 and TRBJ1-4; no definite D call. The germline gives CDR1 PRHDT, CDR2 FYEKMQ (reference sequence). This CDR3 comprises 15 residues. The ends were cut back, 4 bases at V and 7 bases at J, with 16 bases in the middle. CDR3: CASSSLSPEGEKLFF. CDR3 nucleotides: TGTGCCAGCAGCTCTCTCTCTCCCGAGGGTGAAAAACTGTTTTTT.

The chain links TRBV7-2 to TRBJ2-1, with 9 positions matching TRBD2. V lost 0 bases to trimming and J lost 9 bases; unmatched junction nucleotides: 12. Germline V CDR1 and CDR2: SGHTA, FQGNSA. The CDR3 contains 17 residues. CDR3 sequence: CASSLAEAGGPGGEQFF. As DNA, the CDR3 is TGTGCCAGCAGCTTAGCGGAGGCGGGAGGGCCTGGGGGTGAGCAGTTCTTC. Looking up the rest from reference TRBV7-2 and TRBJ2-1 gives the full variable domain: GAGVSQSPSNKVTEKGKDVELRCDPISGHTALYWYRQSLGQGLEFLIYFQGNSAPDKSGLPSDRFSAERTGGSVSTLTIQRTQQEDSAVYLCASSLAEAGGPGGEQFFGPGTRLTVL.

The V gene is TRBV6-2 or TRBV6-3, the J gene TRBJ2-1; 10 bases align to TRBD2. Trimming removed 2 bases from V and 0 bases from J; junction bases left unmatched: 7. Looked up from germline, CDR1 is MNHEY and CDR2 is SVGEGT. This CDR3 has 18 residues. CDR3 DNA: TGTGCCAGCAGTTACGGCGGGACTAGCGTCACCTCCTACAATGAGCAGTTCTTC. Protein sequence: CASSYGGTSVTSYNEQFF.

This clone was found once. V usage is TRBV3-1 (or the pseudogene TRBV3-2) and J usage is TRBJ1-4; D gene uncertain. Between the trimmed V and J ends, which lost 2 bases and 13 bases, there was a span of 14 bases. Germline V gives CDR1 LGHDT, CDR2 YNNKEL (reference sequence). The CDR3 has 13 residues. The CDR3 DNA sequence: TGTGCCAGCAGCCAACTGAGCAGTAACGGACTGTTTTTT. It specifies CASSQLSSNGLFF.

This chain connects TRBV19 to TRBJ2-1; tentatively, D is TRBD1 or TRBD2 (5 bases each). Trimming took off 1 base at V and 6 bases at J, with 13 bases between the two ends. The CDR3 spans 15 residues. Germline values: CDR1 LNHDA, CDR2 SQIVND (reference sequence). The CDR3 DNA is TGTGCCAGTAGTATAGTGGCAGGGACCGGCAATGAGCAGTTCTTC. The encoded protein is CASSIVAGTGNEQFF.

The CDR3 region is CASSLESEKLFF. The CDR3 DNA is TGCGCCAGCAGCTTGGAAAGTGAAAAACTGTTTTTT. The chain recombines TRBV5-1 with TRBJ1-4, with no clear D. Trimming cost V 0 bases and J 7 bases, with 4 bases left between them. CDR3 length: 12 amino acids. Germline V gene sequence: CDR1 SGHRS, CDR2 YFSETQ.

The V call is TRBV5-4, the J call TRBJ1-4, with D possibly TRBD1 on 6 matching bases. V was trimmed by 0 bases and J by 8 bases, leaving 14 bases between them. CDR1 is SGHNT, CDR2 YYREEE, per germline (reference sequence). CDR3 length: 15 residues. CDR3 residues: CASSLGTGLTEKLFF. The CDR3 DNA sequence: TGTGCCAGCAGCTTGGGTACAGGGTTAACGGAAAAACTGTTTTTT.

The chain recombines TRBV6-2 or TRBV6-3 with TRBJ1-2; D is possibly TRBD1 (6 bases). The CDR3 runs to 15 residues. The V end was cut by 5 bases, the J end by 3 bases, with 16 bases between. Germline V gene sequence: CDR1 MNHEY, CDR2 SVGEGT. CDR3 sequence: CASSATRTDYYGYTF. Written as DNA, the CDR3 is TGTGCCAGCAGTGCTACTAGGACAGACTACTATGGCTACACCTTC.